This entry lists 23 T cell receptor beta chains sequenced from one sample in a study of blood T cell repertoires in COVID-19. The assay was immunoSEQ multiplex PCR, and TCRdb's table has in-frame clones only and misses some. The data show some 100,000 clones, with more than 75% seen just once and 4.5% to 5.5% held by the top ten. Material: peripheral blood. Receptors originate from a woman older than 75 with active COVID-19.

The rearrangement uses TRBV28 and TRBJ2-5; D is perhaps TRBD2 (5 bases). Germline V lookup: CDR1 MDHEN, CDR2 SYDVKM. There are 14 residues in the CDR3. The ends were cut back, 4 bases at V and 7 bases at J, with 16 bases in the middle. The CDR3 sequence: CASSSGGLKGTQYF. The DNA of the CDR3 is TGTGCCAGCAGTTCCGGAGGCTTAAAGGGGACCCAGTACTTC.

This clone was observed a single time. The CDR3 sequence is CASSLSAGGIQNEQFF. CDR3 bases: TGTGCCAGCAGCTTATCAGCGGGAGGGATCCAGAATGAGCAGTTCTTC. V is TRBV7-3 and J is TRBJ2-1; 10 positions match TRBD2. The CDR3 is 16 amino acids. CDR1 is SGHTA, CDR2 FQGTGA, per germline. V was pared by 2 bases and J by 7 bases, with 8 bases of the junction left unmatched.

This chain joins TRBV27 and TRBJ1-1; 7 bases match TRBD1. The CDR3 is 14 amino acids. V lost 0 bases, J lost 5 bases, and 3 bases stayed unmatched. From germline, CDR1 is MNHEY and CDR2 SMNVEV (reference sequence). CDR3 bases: TGTGCCAGCAGTTTATCCCCAGGGGGGACTGAAGCTTTCTTT. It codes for CASSLSPGGTEAFF.

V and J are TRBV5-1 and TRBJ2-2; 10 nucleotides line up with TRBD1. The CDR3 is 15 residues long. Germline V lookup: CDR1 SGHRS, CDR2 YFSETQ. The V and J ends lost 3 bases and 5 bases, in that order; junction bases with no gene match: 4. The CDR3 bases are TGCGCCAGCAGCTCTGGACAGGGGGGAACCGGGGAGCTGTTTTTT. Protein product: CASSSGQGGTGELFF. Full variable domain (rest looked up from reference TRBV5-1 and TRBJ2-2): KAGVTQTPRYLIKTRGQQVTLSCSPISGHRSVSWYQQTPGQGLQFLFEYFSETQRNKGNFPGRFSGRQFSNSRSEMNVSTLELGDSALYLCASSSGQGGTGELFFGEGSRLTVL.

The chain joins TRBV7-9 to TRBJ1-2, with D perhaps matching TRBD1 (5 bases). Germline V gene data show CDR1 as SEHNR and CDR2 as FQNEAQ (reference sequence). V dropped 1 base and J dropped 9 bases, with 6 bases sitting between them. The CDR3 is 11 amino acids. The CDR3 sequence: CASSLGGSYTF. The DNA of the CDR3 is TGTGCCAGCAGCTTAGGGGGCAGCTACACCTTC.

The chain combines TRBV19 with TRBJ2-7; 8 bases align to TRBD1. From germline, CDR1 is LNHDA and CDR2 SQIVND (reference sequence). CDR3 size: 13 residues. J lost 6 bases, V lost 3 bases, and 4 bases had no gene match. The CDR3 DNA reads TGTGCCAGTAGTATCCAGGGGGCGGGCGAGCAGTACTTC. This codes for CASSIQGAGEQYF. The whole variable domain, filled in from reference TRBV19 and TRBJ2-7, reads DGGITQSPKYLFRKEGQNVTLSCEQNLNHDAMYWYRQDPGQGLRLIYYSQIVNDFQKGDIAEGYSVSREKKESFPLTVTSAQKNPTAFYLCASSIQGAGEQYFGPGTRLTVT.

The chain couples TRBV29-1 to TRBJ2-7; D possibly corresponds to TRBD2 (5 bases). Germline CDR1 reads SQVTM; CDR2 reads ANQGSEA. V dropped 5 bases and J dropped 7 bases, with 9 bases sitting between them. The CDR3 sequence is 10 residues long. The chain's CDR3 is CSVRTGEQYF. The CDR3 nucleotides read TGCAGCGTTCGAACGGGGGAGCAGTACTTC.

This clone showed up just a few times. This CDR3 is CASSLTGGWNQPQHF. Here the CDR3 DNA reads TGTGCCAGCAGTCTGACAGGGGGGTGGAATCAGCCCCAGCATTTT. V is TRBV28 and J is TRBJ1-5, with TRBD1 identical over 9 bases. There are 15 residues in the CDR3. Germline V lookup: CDR1 MDHEN, CDR2 SYDVKM. V shed 5 bases, J shed 4 bases, and the junction held 6 bases outside the gene matches.

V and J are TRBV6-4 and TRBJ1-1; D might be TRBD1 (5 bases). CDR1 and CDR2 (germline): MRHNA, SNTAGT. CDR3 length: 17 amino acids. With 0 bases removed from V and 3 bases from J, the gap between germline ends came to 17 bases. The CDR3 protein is CASSDSSRRVIHTEAFF. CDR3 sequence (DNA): TGTGCCAGCAGTGACTCCTCTCGCAGGGTAATTCACACTGAAGCTTTCTTT.

Written as DNA, the CDR3 is TGTGCCATACCAGGTCCCGATGAAGCTTTCTTT. This encodes CAIPGPDEAFF. V and J are TRBV2 and TRBJ1-1; D not certain. CDR1 SNHLY and CDR2 FYNNEI come from the germline V gene. This CDR3 has 11 residues. Trimming removed 10 bases from V and 7 bases from J, with 13 bases in between.

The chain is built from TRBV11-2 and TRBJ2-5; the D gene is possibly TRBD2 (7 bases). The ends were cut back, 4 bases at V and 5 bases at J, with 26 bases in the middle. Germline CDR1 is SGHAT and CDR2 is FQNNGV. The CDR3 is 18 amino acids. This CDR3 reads CASSSTNGGAHKRETQYF. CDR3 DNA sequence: TGTGCCAGCAGCTCCACCAATGGGGGGGCCCACAAGAGGGAGACCCAGTACTTC. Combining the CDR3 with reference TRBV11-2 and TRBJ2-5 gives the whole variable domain EAGVAQSPRYKIIEKRQSVAFWCNPISGHATLYWYQQILGQGPKLLIQFQNNGVVDDSQLPKDRFSAERLKGVDSTLKIQPAKLEDSAVYLCASSSTNGGAHKRETQYFGPGTRLLVL.

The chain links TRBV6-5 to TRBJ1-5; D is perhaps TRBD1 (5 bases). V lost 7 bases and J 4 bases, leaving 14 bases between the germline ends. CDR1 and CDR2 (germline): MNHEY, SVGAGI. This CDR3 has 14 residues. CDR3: CASKRGEANQPQHF. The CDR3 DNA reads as TGTGCCAGCAAACGAGGGGAGGCAAATCAGCCCCAGCATTTT.

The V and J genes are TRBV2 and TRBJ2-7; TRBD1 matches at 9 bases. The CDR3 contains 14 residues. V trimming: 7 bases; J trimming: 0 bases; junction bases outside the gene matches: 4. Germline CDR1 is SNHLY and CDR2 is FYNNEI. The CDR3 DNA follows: TGTGCCAGCACCGGGACAGGGCGCTCCTACGAGCAGTACTTC. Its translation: CASTGTGRSYEQYF.

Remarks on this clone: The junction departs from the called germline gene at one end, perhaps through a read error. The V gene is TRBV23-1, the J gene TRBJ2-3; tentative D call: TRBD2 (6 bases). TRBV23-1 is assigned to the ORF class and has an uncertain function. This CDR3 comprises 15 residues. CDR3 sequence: CASSPRSRGTDTQYF. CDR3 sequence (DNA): TGCGCCAGCAGTCCCCGTTCGCGGGGCACTGATACGCAGTATTTT.

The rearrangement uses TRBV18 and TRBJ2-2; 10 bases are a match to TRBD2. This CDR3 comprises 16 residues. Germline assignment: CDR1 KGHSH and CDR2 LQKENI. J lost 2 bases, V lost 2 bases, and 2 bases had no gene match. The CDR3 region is CASSPGLAANTGELFF. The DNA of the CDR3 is TGTGCCAGCTCACCAGGACTAGCGGCAAACACCGGGGAGCTGTTTTTT.

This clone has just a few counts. Here the CDR3 reads CASSSRPGGPSTDTQYF. Written as DNA, the CDR3 is TGTGCCAGCAGCTCAAGGCCGGGAGGGCCTAGCACAGATACGCAGTATTTT. The chain carries TRBV7-2 and TRBJ2-3; 8 bases fit TRBD2. CDR1 is SGHTA and CDR2 is FQGNSA in the germline V gene. The CDR3 sequence is 17 residues long. The V and J ends lost 4 bases and 0 bases, in that order; junction bases with no gene match: 9.

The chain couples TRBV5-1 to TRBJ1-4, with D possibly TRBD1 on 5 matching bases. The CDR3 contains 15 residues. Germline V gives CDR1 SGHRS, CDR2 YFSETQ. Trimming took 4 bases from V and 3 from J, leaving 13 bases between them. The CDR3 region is CASSGRQSPNEKLFF. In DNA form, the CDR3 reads TGCGCCAGCAGCGGGCGACAGTCCCCTAATGAAAAACTGTTTTTT.

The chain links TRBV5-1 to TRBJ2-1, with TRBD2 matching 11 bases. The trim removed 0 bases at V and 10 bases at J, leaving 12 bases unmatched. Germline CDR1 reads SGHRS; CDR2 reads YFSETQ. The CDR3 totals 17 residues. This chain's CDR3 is CASSLVASGRSYGEQFF. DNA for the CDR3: TGCGCCAGCAGCTTGGTCGCTAGCGGGAGGTCATACGGGGAGCAGTTCTTC.

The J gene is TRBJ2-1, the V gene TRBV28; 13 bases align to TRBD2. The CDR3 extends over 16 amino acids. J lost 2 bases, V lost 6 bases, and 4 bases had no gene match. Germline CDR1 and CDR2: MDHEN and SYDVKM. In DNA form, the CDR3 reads TGTGCCAGCAGCCGGGGACTAGCGGGAACCTACAATGAGCAGTTCTTC. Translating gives CASSRGLAGTYNEQFF.

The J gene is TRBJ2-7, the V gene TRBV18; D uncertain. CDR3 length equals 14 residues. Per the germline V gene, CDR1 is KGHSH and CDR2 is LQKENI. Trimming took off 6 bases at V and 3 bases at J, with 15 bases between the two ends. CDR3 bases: TGTGCCAGCTCCCGATTGTACGGAGACTACGAGCAGTACTTC. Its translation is CASSRLYGDYEQYF.

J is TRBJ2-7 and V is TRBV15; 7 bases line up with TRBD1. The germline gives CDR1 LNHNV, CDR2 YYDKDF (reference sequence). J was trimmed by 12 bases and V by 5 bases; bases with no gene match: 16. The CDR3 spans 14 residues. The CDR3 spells CATSSRDSVSTRYF. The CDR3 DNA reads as TGTGCCACCAGCTCCCGGGACAGCGTTTCGACTCGGTACTTC.

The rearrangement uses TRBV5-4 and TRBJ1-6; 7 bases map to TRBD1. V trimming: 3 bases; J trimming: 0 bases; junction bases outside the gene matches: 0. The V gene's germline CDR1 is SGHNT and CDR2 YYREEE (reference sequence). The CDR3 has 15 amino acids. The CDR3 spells CASSWDSSYNSPLHF. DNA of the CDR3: TGTGCCAGCAGCTGGGACAGCTCCTATAATTCACCCCTCCACTTT. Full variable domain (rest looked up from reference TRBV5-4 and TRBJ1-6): ETGVTQSPTHLIKTRGQQVTLRCSSQSGHNTVSWYQQALGQGPQFIFQYYREEENGRGNFPPRFSGLQFPNYSSELNVNALELDDSALYLCASSWDSSYNSPLHFGNGTRLTVT.

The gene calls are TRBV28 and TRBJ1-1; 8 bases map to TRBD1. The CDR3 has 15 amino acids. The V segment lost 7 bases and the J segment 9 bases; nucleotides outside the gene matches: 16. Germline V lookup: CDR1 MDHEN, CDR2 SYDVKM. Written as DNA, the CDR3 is TGTGCCAGCACCCCGTTTGTTTCCGGGACAGGAAAAGCTTTCTTT. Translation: CASTPFVSGTGKAFF.